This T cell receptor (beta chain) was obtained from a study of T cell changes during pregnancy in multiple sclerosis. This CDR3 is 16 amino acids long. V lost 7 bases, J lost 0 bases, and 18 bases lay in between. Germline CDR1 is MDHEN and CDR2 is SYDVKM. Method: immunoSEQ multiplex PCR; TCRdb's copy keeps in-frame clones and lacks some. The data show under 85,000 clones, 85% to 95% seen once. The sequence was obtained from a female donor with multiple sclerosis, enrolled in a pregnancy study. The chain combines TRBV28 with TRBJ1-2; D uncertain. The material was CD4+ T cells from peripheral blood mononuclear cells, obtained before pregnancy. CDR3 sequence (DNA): TGTGCCAGCACGGAAGAGGTCGGGAAAGCTAACTATGGCTACACCTTC. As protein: CASTEEVGKANYGYTF.